Reported below is one T cell receptor (beta chain). This record comes from a study of human T cells and chemical hapten exposure. Time point meaning: patch test 1, 2 weeks after DPC sensitization. Treatment described: therapeutic diphenylcyclopropenone sensitization with weekly scalp DPC. The CDR3 loop spans 14 amino acids. Germline V gene sequence: CDR1 SGHVS, CDR2 FQNEAQ. Trimming left V 5 bases short and J 6 bases short, with 17 bases between. TCRdb used MiXCR to reprocess the RACE reads, holding one entry per CDR3 protein. The sample contains some 70,000 distinct CDR3 sequences, approximately 32% of which appear only once.

Sample: whole blood, taken in connection with sensitization to the hapten diphenylcyclopropenone (DPC). This TCR was sampled from a man aged 40-55 years with alopecia areata. Some clones in this sample may be carry-over from other donors' samples. The chain recombines TRBV7-8 with TRBJ2-7; a possible D gene is TRBD1 (6 bases). In DNA, the CDR3 is TGTGCCAGCAGCCAAGGGACATTATCGACCGAGCAGTACTTC. The encoded protein is CASSQGTLSTEQYF.